This T cell receptor (beta chain) was sequenced during a study of blood T cell repertoires in COVID-19. The germline CDR1 and CDR2 sequences are LGHNT and FRNRAP. V gave up 5 bases and J gave up 2 bases; unmatched junction bases: 11. The CDR3 contains 16 residues. This clone was recorded only once. Sequencing was performed with immunoSEQ multiplex PCR; in TCRdb, only in-frame clones are kept and a portion is missing. Here the sample spans 200,000 to 250,000 clones, about nine tenths being singletons. This receptor was identified in a woman in her thirties with acute COVID-19. The chain combines TRBV12-5 with TRBJ2-7; 8 positions agree with TRBD1. Sample: PBMCs or T cells enriched from blood (not recorded which). CDR3 in amino acids: CASGIEPGQVPYEQYF. The DNA for the CDR3 is TGTGCTAGTGGTATTGAACCGGGACAGGTCCCCTACGAGCAGTACTTC.